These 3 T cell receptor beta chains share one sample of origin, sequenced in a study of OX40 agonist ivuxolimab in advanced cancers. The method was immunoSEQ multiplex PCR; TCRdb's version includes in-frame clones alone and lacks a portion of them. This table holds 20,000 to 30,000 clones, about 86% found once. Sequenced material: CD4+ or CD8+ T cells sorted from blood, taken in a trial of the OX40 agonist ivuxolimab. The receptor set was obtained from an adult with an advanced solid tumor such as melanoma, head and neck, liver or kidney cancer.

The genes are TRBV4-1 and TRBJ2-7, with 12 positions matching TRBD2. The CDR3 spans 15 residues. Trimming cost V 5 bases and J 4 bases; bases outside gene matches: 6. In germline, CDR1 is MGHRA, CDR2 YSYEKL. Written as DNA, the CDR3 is TGCGCCAGCAGCTACCTAGCGGGAGGGCGGTACGAGCAGTACTTC. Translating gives CASSYLAGGRYEQYF.

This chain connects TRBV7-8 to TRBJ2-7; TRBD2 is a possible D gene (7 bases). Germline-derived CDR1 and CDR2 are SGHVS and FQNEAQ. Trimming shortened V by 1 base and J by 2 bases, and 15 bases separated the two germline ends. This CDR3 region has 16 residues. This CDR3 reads CASSLGPGGGTYEQYF. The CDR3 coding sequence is TGTGCCAGCAGCTTAGGTCCGGGGGGCGGGACCTACGAGCAGTACTTC.

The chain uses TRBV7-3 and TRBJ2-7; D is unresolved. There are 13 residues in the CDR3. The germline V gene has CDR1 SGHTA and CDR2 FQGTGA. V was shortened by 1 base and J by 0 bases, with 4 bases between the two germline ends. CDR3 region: CASSLMSSYEQYF. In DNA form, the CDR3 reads TGTGCCAGCAGCTTAATGAGCTCCTACGAGCAGTACTTC.